Included here is one T cell receptor beta chain sequence, with context. The CDR3 is 13 residues long. Looked up from germline, CDR1 is GTSNPN and CDR2 is SVGIG (reference sequence). Trimming took off 4 bases at V and 0 bases at J, with 10 bases between the two ends. The data were taken from a study of blood T cell repertoires in COVID-19. Overall study context: The United States, Italy and Spain were the sources of the acute and convalescent COVID-19 samples. From T cells, B-cell-depleted T cells, or PBMCs came the material, which was cDNA or gDNA.

In the authors' workflow: Estimation of nucleated cell counts was performed using reference gene primer amplification. Sequencing used immunoSEQ multiplex PCR; TCRdb keeps in-frame clones, though not all of them. D and trimming come from the DNA, and the V and J calls and clone size come from that table. This sample yields about 290,000 clones, of which around 90% are seen a single time; about 1.8% belongs to the top ten. The study drew participants aged about 18 to 89 years from some 24 US areas. This chain links TRBV30 with TRBJ2-7; the D gene is possibly TRBD1 (6 bases). This clonotype was sampled from a woman in her forties who had recovered from COVID-19. The sequenced sample consisted of PBMCs or T cells enriched from blood (not recorded which). Here the CDR3 reads CAWKVGGSYEQYF. CDR3 sequence (DNA): TGTGCCTGGAAAGTAGGGGGCTCCTACGAGCAGTACTTC. Using reference TRBV30 and TRBJ2-7 for the parts outside the CDR3, the full variable domain is SQTIHQWPATLVQPVGSPLSLECTVEGTSNPNLYWYRQAAGRGLQLLFYSVGIGQISSEVPQNLSASRPQDRQFILSSKKLLLSDSGFYLCAWKVGGSYEQYFGPGTRLTVT.